The 20 T cell receptor beta chains presented below share a single source sample, sequenced in a study of blood T cells in healthy people across ages. Then a second PCR, running roughly 7 to 11 cycles, was carried out with a sample-barcoded 5' primer and a J-beta primer mix. TCRdb recomputed calls from the 5' RACE reads with MiXCR, one row per CDR3 protein. The sample holds 850,000 to 1,000,000 distinct CDR3 sequences, about 44% seen once. The material sequenced was blood. The receptors stem from a man aged 30 to 39 in good health.

This clonotype was counted between two and nine times. V usage is TRBV10-3 and J usage is TRBJ1-6, with D maybe TRBD1 (5 bases). Trimming stripped 7 bases from V and 9 bases from J, with 10 bases between. Germline V lookup: CDR1 ENHRY, CDR2 SYGVKD. This CDR3 has 12 amino acids. The CDR3 DNA follows: TGTGCCATCACGGGGGGTGGTTCACCCCTCCACTTT. Translation: CAITGGGSPLHF.

The chain carries TRBV10-3 and TRBJ1-2, with unresolved D. The CDR3 has 12 residues. Germline loops: CDR1 ENHRY, CDR2 SYGVKD. V shed 3 bases and J shed 6 bases, with 8 bases lying between them. This CDR3 is CAISDVGDGYTF. In DNA, the CDR3 is TGTGCCATCAGTGATGTTGGAGATGGCTACACCTTC.

The rearrangement uses TRBV6-1 and TRBJ2-3, with 9 bases aligning to TRBD1. Germline V gene sequence: CDR1 MNHNS, CDR2 SASEGT. Trimming cost V 1 base and J 6 bases; bases outside gene matches: 8. The CDR3 has 16 amino acids. Here the CDR3 DNA reads TGTGCCAGCAGTGAAGAGGTGGGACAGGGCCCCGATACGCAGTATTTT. Translating gives CASSEEVGQGPDTQYF.

The V and J genes are TRBV7-2 and TRBJ1-2; D gene unclear. This CDR3 contains 15 residues. The V gene's germline CDR1 is SGHTA and CDR2 FQGNSA. V was shortened by 5 bases and J by 8 bases, with 21 bases between the two germline ends. CDR3 DNA: TGTGCCAGCAGCCCTATGATAGGGCAGACGGGAGGCTACACCTTC. This codes for CASSPMIGQTGGYTF.

The V gene is TRBV7-8, the J gene TRBJ2-5, with D possibly TRBD1 on 5 matching bases. The J call may be incorrect, as the DNA end agrees better with TRBJ2-7. The germline V gene has CDR1 SGHVS and CDR2 FQNEAQ. There are 16 residues in the CDR3. CDR3 region: CASSLEGLGVEYEQYF. CDR3 DNA sequence: TGTGCCAGCAGCCTAGAAGGGTTAGGGGTTGAGTACGAGCAGTACTTC.

This clonotype has a single count. This chain joins TRBV14 and TRBJ2-2, with D maybe TRBD1 (6 bases). Germline CDR1 SGHDN, CDR2 FVKESK. V lost 1 base to trimming and J lost 6 bases, with 27 bases between them. This CDR3 region has 20 residues. CDR3 coding DNA: TGTGCCAGCAGCCAAGTTCGCAGGGGACGCGAGAAGGCTAAAGCCGGGGAGCTGTTTTTT. This gives the protein CASSQVRRGREKAKAGELFF.

As to this clonotype: Relative to the germline gene, one junction end is altered; a read error may explain this. The chain uses TRBV20-1 and TRBJ1-6; D uncertain. The CDR3 has 13 amino acids. The V gene's germline CDR1 is DFQATT and CDR2 SNEGSKA (reference sequence). The CDR3 is CSAGRGLGSPPHF. CDR3 bases: TGCAGTGCAGGTCGGGGTCTCGGTTCACCCCCCCACTTT.

V is TRBV6-5 and J is TRBJ2-2, with 7 bases that match TRBD1. The germline CDR1 and CDR2 sequences are MNHEY and SVGAGI. J lost 6 bases, V lost 6 bases, and 4 bases had no gene match. The CDR3 contains 13 residues. In DNA, the CDR3 is TGTGCCAGCAGCAAGACAGGGTCCGGGGAGCTGTTTTTT. Translation: CASSKTGSGELFF.

This clonotype was picked up a small number of times. The chain uses TRBV4-3 and TRBJ2-7; possible D gene TRBD2, 6 bases. The germline gives CDR1 LGHNA, CDR2 YSLEER. CDR3 length equals 16 residues. V was cut by 0 bases and J by 1 base, with 13 bases left in between. CDR3 amino acids: CASSQDRAGPSYEQYF. CDR3 nucleotides: TGCGCCAGCAGCCAAGATAGGGCGGGGCCGTCCTACGAGCAGTACTTC.

The chain links TRBV29-1 to TRBJ2-1, with D possibly TRBD1 on 5 matching bases. Per the germline V gene, CDR1 is SQVTM and CDR2 is ANQGSEA. This CDR3 region has 11 residues. Trimming pared 6 bases from V and 5 bases from J, leaving 8 bases between. The CDR3 sequence: CSVRQNNEQFF. The CDR3 coding sequence is TGCAGCGTCCGACAGAACAATGAGCAGTTCTTC.

This chain uses TRBV4-3 with TRBJ1-4; 8 bases are shared with TRBD1. Trimming cost V 0 bases and J 6 bases; bases outside gene matches: 3. Germline V gene lookup returns CDR1 LGHNA and CDR2 YSLEER. The CDR3 loop spans 15 amino acids. The CDR3 here is CASSQEDRAYEKLFF. The CDR3 DNA reads as TGCGCCAGCAGCCAAGAGGACAGGGCTTATGAAAAACTGTTTTTT.

CDR3 region: CASSYSVRGYEQYF. The DNA for the CDR3 is TGTGCCAGCAGTTACTCTGTCAGGGGCTACGAGCAGTACTTC. The V gene is TRBV6-5, the J gene TRBJ2-7; TRBD1 is a possible D gene (6 bases). In germline, CDR1 is MNHEY, CDR2 SVGAGI. This CDR3 has 14 amino acids. Trimming left V 0 bases short and J 3 bases short, with 9 bases between.

This rearrangement joins TRBV28 to TRBJ2-3; D possibly matches TRBD1 or TRBD2 (5 bases each). V dropped 4 bases and J dropped 0 bases, with 23 bases sitting between them. The CDR3 extends over 19 amino acids. CDR1 and CDR2 from the germline V gene are MDHEN and SYDVKM. CDR3 coding DNA: TGTGCCAGCAGTTGGGGTTTTGGGACGTTGACTTCTAGCACAGATACGCAGTATTTT. As protein: CASSWGFGTLTSSTDTQYF.

The gene calls are TRBV7-9 and TRBJ2-1; D uncertain. V was trimmed by 1 base and J by 9 bases, leaving 4 bases between them. The CDR3 consists of 11 residues. Germline CDR1 SEHNR, CDR2 FQNEAQ (reference sequence). The CDR3 DNA sequence: TGTGCCAGCAGCTTAGACGCTGAGCAGTTCTTC. Encoded protein: CASSLDAEQFF.

This chain uses TRBV7-8 with TRBJ2-1; D is possibly TRBD1 (6 bases). Trimming took off 4 bases at V and 8 bases at J, with 18 bases between the two ends. Germline values: CDR1 SGHVS, CDR2 FQNEAQ. The CDR3 is 15 amino acids. CDR3 bases: TGTGCCAGCAGCTCAGGACAGAGCTTTAGGGATGAGCAGTTCTTC. Protein: CASSSGQSFRDEQFF.

This clonotype has just one count. The chain couples TRBV12-3 or TRBV12-4 to TRBJ1-1; D gene unclear. Trimming took 5 bases from V and 1 from J, leaving 14 bases between them. CDR3 length equals 15 residues. This chain's CDR3 is CASSRARGGNTEAFF. CDR3 nucleotide sequence: TGTGCCAGCAGTCGTGCCCGCGGAGGGAACACTGAAGCTTTCTTT.

This clonotype was observed at least ten times. This chain links TRBV20-1 with TRBJ1-5; a possible D gene is TRBD1 (5 bases). V was cut by 0 bases and J by 4 bases, with 13 bases left in between. The CDR3 length is 15 residues. Germline CDR1 and CDR2: DFQATT and SNEGSKA (reference sequence). This CDR3 reads CSARDPGTENQPQHF. CDR3 nucleotide sequence: TGCAGTGCTAGAGACCCTGGGACCGAGAATCAGCCCCAGCATTTT.

This clonotype was seen a handful of times. The rearrangement links TRBV10-3 to TRBJ2-6, with 9 nucleotides matching TRBD1. The CDR3 sequence is 18 residues long. V gave up 0 bases and J gave up 0 bases; unmatched junction bases: 3. Germline CDR1 and CDR2: ENHRY and SYGVKD. CDR3 loop: CAISESGTGSSGANVLTF. CDR3 nucleotide sequence: TGTGCCATCAGTGAGTCTGGGACAGGGTCCTCTGGGGCCAACGTCCTGACTTTC.

The V and J genes are TRBV7-3 and TRBJ1-1; D gene uncertain. The length of the CDR3 is 15 residues. Between the trimmed V and J ends, which lost 1 base and 1 base, there was a span of 10 bases. Germline V CDR1 and CDR2: SGHTA, FQGTGA. CDR3 nucleotides: TGTGCCAGCAGCTTAAGGGCGGTGTCGAACACTGAAGCTTTCTTT. This codes for CASSLRAVSNTEAFF.

This clonotype was seen a few times. A junction boundary mismatches the germline segment, possibly from a read error. The rearrangement uses TRBV4-1 and TRBJ2-1; D is unclear. The CDR3 is made up of 15 amino acids. Germline V gene sequence: CDR1 MGHRA, CDR2 YSYEKL. For the CDR3, the DNA is TGCGCCAGCAGTCAAGAGACCCGCTCCTACAATGAGCAGTTCTTC. Protein product: CASSQETRSYNEQFF.